This is a list of T cell receptor beta chains from one sample in a study of chemoradiotherapy in HPV16-positive cancers. Sequencing used immunoSEQ multiplex PCR; TCRdb keeps in-frame clones, though not all of them. Of fewer than 40,000 clones detected, about 91% appear once; the ten largest clones hold approximately 4.6%. The sample in question was blood, obtained from a patient who underwent chemoradiotherapy. The source of these receptors is a human donor with HPV-associated anogenital cancer. Both conserved end residues are trimmed from each CDR3.

>TRBJ1-5|TRBV5-1
ASSRGGAYSNQPQH
>TRBJ1-1|TRBV19
ASSVNGAATEAF
>TRBJ2-5|TRBV18
ASSPTLWLGQGWETQY
>TRBJ2-5|TRBV4-1
ASSQVLTVEKETQY
>TRBJ1-1|TRBV6-5
ASSYELLPGPAF
>TRBJ1-6|TRBV6-5
ASSYGTRSTPLH
>TRBJ2-7|TRBV11-3
ATPGLAYSYEQY
>TRBJ2-1|TRBV4-2
ASSQLAPSGDEQL
>TRBJ2-7|TRBV28
ASSFPRTGEIYEQY
>TRBJ2-3|TRBV5-1
ASSHGGQGSGTDTQY
>TRBJ1-1|TRBV19
ASSIDRDGEAF
>TRBJ1-1|TRBV6-5
ASSLTGMNTEAF
>TRBJ1-4|TRBV6-1
ASSEWTDPLGKLF
>TRBJ2-6|TRBV11-2
ASSLTGAGANVLT
>TRBJ2-3|TRBV27
ASSFRGGTGGQTDTQY
>TRBJ2-7|TRBV30
AWSLTGTSLEQY
>TRBJ1-2|TRBV9
ASSAARGIDYGYT
>TRBJ2-1|TRBV6-5
ASSRDILYNEQF
>TRBJ1-4|TRBV7-9
ASSLMAGVEEKLF
>TRBJ1-2|TRBV30
AWSAGPIQGARGYT
>TRBJ2-4|TRBV5-5
ASSLDVPIQY
>TRBJ2-1|TRBV11-1
ASSLAFREGLNEQF
>TRBJ2-6|TRBV29-1
SVAGLANVLT
>TRBJ2-2|TRBV11-2
ASNRGASGGNTGELF
>TRBJ2-2|TRBV28
ASSRHTGPGELF
>TRBJ2-7|TRBV19
ASRHLQSSRYEQY
>TRBJ1-3|TRBV2
ASLRDSAGNTIY
>TRBJ2-3|TRBV18
ASSSQPGPPDTQY
>TRBJ1-1|TRBV9
ASSVGAGTEAF
>TRBJ1-1|TRBV5-6
ASSLQGVGMNTEAF
>TRBJ2-1|TRBV18
ASSPPERGGRNEQF
>TRBJ1-1|TRBV19
ASRRAKRAF
>TRBJ2-7|TRBV29-1
SVGGGLAGAHEQY
>TRBJ2-7|TRBV30
AWSVKGLGAYEQY
>TRBJ1-2|TRBV2
ASIGTFAYKYGYT
>TRBJ2-1|TRBV10-1
ASSESIRGNEQF
>TRBJ1-1|TRBV27
ASSLIGGTAF
>TRBJ1-1|TRBV19
ASSIEVGTLAPMNTEAF
>TRBJ2-5|TRBV5-1
ASSLVTSQETQY
>TRBJ1-2|TRBV27
ASSFTRHYGYT
>TRBJ1-1|TRBV7-2
ASSRDWTGYITEAF
>TRBJ2-7|TRBV7-9
ASSLLNYEQY
>TRBJ2-5|TRBV27
ASSFGAGQETQY